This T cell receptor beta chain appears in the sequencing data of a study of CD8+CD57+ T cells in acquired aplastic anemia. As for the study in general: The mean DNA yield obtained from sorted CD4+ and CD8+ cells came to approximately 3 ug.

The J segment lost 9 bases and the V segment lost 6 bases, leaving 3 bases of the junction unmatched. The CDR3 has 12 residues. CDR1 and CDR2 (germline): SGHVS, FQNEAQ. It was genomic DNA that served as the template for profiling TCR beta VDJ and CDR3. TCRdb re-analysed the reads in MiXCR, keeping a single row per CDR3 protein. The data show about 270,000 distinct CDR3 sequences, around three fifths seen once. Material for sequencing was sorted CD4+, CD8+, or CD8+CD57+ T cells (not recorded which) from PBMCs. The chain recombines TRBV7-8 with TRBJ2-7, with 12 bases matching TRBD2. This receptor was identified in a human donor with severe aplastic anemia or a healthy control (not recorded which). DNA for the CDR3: TGTGCCAGCAGGACTAGCGGGGGCTTGCAGTACTTC. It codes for CASRTSGGLQYF.